The clone carrying this T cell receptor (beta chain) occurred many times. These data are taken from a study of identical twins. Germline lookup yields CDR1 MNHNY and CDR2 SVGAGI (reference sequence). This CDR3 spans 13 amino acids. With 6 bases clipped from V and 5 bases from J, the junction kept 5 bases outside the gene matches. MiXCR, applied by TCRdb to the 5' RACE reads, yields one record per CDR3 protein. The sample contains approximately 630,000 distinct CDR3 sequences, about 7.6% of which appear only once. These data also featured in a second study, about yellow fever vaccine responses in identical twins.

The chain employs TRBV6-6 and TRBJ1-2; 8 bases fit TRBD1. The source of this sequence is a woman aged 18-29 years in good health. Sequenced sample: PBMCs. This CDR3 reads CASSDRGLYGYTF. The CDR3 DNA reads TGTGCCAGCAGCGACAGGGGTCTTTATGGCTACACCTTC.